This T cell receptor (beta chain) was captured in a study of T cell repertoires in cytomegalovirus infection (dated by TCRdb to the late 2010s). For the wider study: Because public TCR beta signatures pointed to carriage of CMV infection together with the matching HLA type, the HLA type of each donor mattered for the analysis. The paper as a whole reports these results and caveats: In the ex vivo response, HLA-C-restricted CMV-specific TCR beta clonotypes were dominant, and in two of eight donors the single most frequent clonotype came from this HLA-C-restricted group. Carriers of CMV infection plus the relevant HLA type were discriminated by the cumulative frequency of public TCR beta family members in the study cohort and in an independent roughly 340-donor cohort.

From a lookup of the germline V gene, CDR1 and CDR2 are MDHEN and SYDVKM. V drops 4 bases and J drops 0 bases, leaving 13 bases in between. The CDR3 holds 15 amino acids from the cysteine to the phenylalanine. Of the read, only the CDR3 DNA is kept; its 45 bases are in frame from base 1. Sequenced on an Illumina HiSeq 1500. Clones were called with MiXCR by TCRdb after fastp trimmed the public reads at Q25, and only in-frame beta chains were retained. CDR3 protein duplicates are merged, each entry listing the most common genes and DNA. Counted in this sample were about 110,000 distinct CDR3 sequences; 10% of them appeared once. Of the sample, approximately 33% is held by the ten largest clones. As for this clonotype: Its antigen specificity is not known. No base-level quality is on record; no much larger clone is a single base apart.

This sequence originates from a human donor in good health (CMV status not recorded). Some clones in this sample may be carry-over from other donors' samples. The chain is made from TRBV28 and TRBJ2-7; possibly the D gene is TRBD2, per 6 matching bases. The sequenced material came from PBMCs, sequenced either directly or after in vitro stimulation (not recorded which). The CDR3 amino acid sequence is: CASSWGTFNSYEQYF. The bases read TGTGCCAGCAGTTGGGGGACTTTTAACTCCTACGAGCAGTACTTC. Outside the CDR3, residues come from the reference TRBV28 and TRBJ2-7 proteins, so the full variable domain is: DVKVTQSSRYLVKRTGEKVFLECVQDMDHENMFWYRQDPGLGLRLIYFSYDVKMKEKGDIPEGYSVSREKKERFSLILESASTNQTSMYLCASSWGTFNSYEQYFGPGTRLTVT.